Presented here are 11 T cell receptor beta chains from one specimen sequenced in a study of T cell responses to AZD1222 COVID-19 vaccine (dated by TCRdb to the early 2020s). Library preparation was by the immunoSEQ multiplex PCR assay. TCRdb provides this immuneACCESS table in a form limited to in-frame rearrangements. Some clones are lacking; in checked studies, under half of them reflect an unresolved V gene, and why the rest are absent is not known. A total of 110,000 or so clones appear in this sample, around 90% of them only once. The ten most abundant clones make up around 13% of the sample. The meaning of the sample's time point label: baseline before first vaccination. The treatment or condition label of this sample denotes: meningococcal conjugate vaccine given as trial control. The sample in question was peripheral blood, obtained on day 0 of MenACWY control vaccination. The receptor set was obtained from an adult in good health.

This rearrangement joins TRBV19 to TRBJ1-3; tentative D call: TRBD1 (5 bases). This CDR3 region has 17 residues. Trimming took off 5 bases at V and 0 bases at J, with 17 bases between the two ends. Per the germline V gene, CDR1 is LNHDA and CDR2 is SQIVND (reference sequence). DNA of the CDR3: TGTGCCAGTAGTCCCGGATGGGGGGGTTCCTCTGGAAACACCATATATTTT. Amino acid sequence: CASSPGWGGSSGNTIYF.

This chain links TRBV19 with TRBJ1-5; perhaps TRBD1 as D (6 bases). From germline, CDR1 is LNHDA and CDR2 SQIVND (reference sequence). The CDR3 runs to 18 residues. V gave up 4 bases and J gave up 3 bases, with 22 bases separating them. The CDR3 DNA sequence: TGTGCCAGTAGTAGCCCAAGGACAGAGCCGCGGATCAATCAGCCCCAGCATTTT. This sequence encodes CASSSPRTEPRINQPQHF. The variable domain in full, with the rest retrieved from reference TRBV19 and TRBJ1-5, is DGGITQSPKYLFRKEGQNVTLSCEQNLNHDAMYWYRQDPGQGLRLIYYSQIVNDFQKGDIAEGYSVSREKKESFPLTVTSAQKNPTAFYLCASSSPRTEPRINQPQHFGDGTRLSIL.

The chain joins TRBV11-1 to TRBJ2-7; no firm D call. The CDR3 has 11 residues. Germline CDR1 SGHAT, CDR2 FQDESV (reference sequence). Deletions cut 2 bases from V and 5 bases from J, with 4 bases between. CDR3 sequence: CASSLSNEQYF. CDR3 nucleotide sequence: TGTGCCAGCAGCTTATCAAACGAGCAGTACTTC.

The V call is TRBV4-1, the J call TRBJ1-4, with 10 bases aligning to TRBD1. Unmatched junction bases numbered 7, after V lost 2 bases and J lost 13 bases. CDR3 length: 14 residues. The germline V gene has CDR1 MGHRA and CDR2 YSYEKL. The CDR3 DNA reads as TGCGCCAGCAGCCAACCGGGACAGGGGAAGCGACTGTTTTTT. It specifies CASSQPGQGKRLFF.

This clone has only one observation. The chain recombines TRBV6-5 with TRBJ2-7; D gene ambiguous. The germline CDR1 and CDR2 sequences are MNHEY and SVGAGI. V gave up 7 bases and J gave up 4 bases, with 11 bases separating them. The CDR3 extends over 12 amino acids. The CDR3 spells CASNSGLYEQYF. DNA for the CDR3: TGTGCCAGCAACTCCGGGCTATACGAGCAGTACTTC.

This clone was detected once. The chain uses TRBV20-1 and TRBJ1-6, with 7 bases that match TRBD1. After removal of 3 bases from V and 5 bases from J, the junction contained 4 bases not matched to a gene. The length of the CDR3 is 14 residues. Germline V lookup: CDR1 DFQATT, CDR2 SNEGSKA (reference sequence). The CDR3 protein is CSASEGADNSPLHF. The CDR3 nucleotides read TGCAGTGCTAGTGAGGGGGCCGATAATTCACCCCTCCACTTT.

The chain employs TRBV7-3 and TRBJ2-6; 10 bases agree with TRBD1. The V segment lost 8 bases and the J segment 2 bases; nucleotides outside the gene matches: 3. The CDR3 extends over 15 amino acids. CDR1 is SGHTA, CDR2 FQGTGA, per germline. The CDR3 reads CASGQGGTGANVLTF. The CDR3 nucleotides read TGTGCCAGCGGACAGGGGGGAACTGGGGCCAACGTCCTGACTTTC.

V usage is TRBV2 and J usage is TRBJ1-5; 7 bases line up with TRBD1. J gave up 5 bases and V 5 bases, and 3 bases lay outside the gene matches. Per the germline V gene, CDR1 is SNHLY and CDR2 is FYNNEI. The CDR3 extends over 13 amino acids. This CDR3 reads CASSTGADQPQHF. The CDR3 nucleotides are TGTGCCAGCAGTACAGGGGCCGATCAGCCCCAGCATTTT.

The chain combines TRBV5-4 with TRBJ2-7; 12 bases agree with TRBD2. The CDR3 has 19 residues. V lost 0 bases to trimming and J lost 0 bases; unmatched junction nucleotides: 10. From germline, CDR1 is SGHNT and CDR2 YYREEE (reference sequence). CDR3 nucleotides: TGTGCCAGCAGCTTGGGGGGGGGACTAGCGGGTGAGACCTCCTACGAGCAGTACTTC. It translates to CASSLGGGLAGETSYEQYF.

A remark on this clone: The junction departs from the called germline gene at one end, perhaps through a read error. CDR3 nucleotide sequence: TGTGCCAGCAGCCTGGGGGGGCTAGCGGGGGCAGAGACGCAGTATTTT. Protein sequence: CASSLGGLAGAETQYF. The chain is built from TRBV4-2 and TRBJ2-3; TRBD2 agrees at 10 bases. The V gene's germline CDR1 is LGHNA and CDR2 YNFKEQ. This CDR3 contains 16 residues.

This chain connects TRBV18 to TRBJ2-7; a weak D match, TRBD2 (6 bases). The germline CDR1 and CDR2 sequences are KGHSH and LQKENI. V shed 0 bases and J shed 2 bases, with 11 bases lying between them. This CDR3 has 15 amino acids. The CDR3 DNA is TGTGCCAGCTCACCACCGGACGGGAGAACCTACGAGCAGTACTTC. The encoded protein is CASSPPDGRTYEQYF.